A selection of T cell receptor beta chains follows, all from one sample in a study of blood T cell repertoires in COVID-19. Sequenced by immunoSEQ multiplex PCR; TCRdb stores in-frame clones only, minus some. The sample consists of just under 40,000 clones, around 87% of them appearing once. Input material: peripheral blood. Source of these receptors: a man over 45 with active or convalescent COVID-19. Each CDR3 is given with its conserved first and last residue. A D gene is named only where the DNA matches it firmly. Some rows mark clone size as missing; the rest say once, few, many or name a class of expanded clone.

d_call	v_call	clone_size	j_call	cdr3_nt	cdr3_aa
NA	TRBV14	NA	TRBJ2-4	TGTGCCAGCAGCGAGGGTGAGACACTCACAGCCAAAAACATTCAGTACTTC	CASSEGETLTAKNIQYF
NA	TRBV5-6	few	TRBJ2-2	TGTGCCAGCAGCTTGGTCGGGCAGGGGAACACCGGGGAGCTGTTTTTT	CASSLVGQGNTGELFF
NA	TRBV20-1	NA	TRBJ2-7	TGCAGTGCTAGTTCCGGCTCCCAGCGGCAGTACTTC	CSASSGSQRQYF
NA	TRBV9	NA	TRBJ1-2	TGTGCCAGCAGCCCCGCGTCGGGCTATGGCTACACCTTC	CASSPASGYGYTF
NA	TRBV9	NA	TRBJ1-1	TGTGCCAGCAGCTTAGGGGGGGGCACTGAAGCTTTCTTT	CASSLGGGTEAFF
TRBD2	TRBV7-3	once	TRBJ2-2	TGTGCCAGCAGCGAACTAGCGGGGGGCTCCGGGGAGCTGTTTTTT	CASSELAGGSGELFF
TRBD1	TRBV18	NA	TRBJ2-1	TGTGCCAGCTCACCCGGACAGGGGATATACAATGAGCAGTTCTTC	CASSPGQGIYNEQFF
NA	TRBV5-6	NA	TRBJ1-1	TGTGCCAGCAGTAAAAACACTGAAGCTTTCTTT	CASSKNTEAFF
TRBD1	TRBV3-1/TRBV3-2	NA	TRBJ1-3	TGTGCCAGCAGCCAAGGACAGGGCGGGAACACCATATATTTT	CASSQGQGGNTIYF
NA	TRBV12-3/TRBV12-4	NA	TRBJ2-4	TGTGCCAGCAGAAAACAGGGAAGTCACCCTCAGTACTTC	CASRKQGSHPQYF
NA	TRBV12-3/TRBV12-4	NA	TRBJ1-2	TGTGCCAGCAGCCCCGGGGTACCCTATGGCTACACCTTC	CASSPGVPYGYTF
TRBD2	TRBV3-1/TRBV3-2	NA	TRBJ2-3	TGTGCCAGCAGCCACCTTAGCGGGGGGGCGGAGGATACGCAGTATTTT	CASSHLSGGAEDTQYF